This record concerns one T cell receptor (beta chain) sequence. The antigen is undetermined. Assay: immunoSEQ multiplex PCR; the TCRdb copy retains only in-frame clones and omits some. The repertoire holds about 96,000 clones, with 92% as singletons. The J segment lost 2 bases and the V segment lost 2 bases, leaving 5 bases of the junction unmatched. The CDR3 totals 15 residues. The germline CDR1 and CDR2 sequences are MDHEN and SYDVKM. The sample belongs to a study of graft-versus-host responses after intestinal transplantation. The sequencing here drew on unstimulated CD4+ T cells sorted from spleen or lymph node cells, taken before intestinal transplant. This TCR was recovered from a human donor who received an intestinal transplant. The V call is TRBV28, the J call TRBJ2-7, with 8 bases that match TRBD2. In nucleotides, the CDR3 is TGTGCCAGCAGTTTAACGCCGGGACTAGCCTACGAGCAGTACTTC. Its protein is CASSLTPGLAYEQYF.